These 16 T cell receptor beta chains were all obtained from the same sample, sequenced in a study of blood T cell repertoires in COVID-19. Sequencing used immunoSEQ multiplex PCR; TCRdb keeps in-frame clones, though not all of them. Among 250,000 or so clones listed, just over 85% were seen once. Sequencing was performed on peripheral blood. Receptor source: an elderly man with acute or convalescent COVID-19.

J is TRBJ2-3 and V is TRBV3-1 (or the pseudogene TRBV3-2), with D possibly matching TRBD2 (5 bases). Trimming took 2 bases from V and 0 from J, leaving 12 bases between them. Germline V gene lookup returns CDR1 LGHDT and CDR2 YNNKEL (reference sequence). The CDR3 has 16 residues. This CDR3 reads CASSQPLAASTDTQYF. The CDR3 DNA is TGTGCCAGCAGCCAACCCCTAGCAGCCAGCACAGATACGCAGTATTTT.

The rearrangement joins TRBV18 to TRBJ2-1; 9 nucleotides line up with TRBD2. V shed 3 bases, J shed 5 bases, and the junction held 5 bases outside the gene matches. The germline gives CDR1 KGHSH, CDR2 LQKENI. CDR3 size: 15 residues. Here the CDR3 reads CASSPSGRTNNEQFF. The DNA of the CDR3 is TGTGCCAGCTCACCGAGCGGGAGGACCAACAATGAGCAGTTCTTC.

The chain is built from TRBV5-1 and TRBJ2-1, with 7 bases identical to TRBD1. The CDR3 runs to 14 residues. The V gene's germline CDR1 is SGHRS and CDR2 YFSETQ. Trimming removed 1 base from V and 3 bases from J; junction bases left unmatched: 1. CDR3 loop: CASSLRQGYNEQFF. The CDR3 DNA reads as TGCGCCAGCAGCTTGAGACAGGGCTACAATGAGCAGTTCTTC.

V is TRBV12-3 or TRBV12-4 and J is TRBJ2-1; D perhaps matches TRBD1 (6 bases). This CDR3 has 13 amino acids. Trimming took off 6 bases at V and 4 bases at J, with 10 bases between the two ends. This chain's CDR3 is CASRPQGYNEQFF. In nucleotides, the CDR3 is TGTGCCAGCAGACCACAGGGTTACAATGAGCAGTTCTTC.

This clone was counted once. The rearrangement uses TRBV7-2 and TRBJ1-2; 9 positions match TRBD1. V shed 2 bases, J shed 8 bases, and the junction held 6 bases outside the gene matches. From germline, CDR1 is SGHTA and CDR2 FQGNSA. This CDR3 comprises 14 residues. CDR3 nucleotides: TGTGCCAGCAGCTTAAACAGGGGGCTAGAGGGCTACACCTTC. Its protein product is CASSLNRGLEGYTF.

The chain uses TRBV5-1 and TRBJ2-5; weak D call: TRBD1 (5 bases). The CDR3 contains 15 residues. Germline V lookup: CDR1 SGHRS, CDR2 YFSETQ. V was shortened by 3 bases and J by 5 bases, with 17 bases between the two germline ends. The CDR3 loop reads CASSSQVLRGETQYF. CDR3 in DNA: TGCGCCAGCAGCTCACAGGTTCTGCGTGGGGAGACCCAGTACTTC.

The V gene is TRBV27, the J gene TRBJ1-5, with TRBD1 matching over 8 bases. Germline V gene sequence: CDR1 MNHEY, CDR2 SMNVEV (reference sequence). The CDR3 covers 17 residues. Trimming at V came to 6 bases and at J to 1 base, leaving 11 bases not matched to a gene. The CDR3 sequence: CASSSYGQGLSNQPQHF. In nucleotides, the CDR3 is TGTGCCAGCAGCTCTTATGGACAGGGTCTGAGCAATCAGCCCCAGCATTTT.

The CDR3 loop is CASSFVGTGGERYGYTF. As DNA, the CDR3 is TGTGCCAGCAGCTTCGTGGGGACAGGGGGCGAGCGCTATGGCTACACCTTC. This rearrangement joins TRBV7-2 to TRBJ1-2; 12 bases map to TRBD1. CDR3 size: 17 residues. CDR1 is SGHTA, CDR2 FQGNSA, per germline. V lost 3 bases to trimming and J lost 4 bases; unmatched junction nucleotides: 9.

CDR3 DNA: TGCGCCAGCAGCCTCCAGACTAGCGGGGGAAATGAGCAGTTCTTC. It codes for CASSLQTSGGNEQFF. This chain uses TRBV4-1 with TRBJ2-1; 12 bases are a match to TRBD2. The V gene's germline CDR1 is MGHRA and CDR2 YSYEKL. J was trimmed by 7 bases and V by 4 bases; bases with no gene match: 5. The CDR3 loop spans 15 amino acids.

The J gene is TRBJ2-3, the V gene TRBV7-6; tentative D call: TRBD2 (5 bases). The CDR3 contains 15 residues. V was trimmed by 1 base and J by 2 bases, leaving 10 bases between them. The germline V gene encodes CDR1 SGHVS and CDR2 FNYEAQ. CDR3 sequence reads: CASSLVRGNTDTQYF. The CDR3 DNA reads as TGTGCCAGCAGCTTAGTACGGGGAAACACAGATACGCAGTATTTT. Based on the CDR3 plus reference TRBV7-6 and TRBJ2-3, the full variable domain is GAGVSQSPRYKVTKRGQDVALRCDPISGHVSLYWYRQALGQGPEFLTYFNYEAQQDKSGLPNDRFSAERPEGSISTLTIQRTEQRDSAMYRCASSLVRGNTDTQYFGPGTRLTVL.

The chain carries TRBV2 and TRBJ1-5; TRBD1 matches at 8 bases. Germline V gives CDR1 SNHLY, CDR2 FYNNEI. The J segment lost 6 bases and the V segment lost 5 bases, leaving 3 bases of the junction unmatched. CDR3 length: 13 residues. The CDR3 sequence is CASSWTGSQPQHF. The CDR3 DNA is TGTGCCAGCAGTTGGACAGGGAGTCAGCCCCAGCATTTT.

CDR3 sequence: CASSIVRETNTEAFF. The DNA for the CDR3 is TGTGCCAGTAGTATAGTTCGGGAGACCAACACTGAAGCTTTCTTT. The chain recombines TRBV19 with TRBJ1-1; D remains unclear. CDR1 and CDR2 (germline): LNHDA, SQIVND (reference sequence). V was pared by 1 base and J by 2 bases, with 11 bases between. This CDR3 comprises 15 residues.

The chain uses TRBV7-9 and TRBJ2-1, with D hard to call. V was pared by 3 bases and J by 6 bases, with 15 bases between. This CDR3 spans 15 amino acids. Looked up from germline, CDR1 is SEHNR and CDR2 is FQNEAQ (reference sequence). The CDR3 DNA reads TGTGCCAGCAGCTTTTTAGTACTCAGAGGCAATGAGCAGTTCTTC. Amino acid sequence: CASSFLVLRGNEQFF.

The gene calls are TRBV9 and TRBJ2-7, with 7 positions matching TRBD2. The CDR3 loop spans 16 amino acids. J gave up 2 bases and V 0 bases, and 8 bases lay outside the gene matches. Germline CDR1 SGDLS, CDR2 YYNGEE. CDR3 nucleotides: TGTGCCAGCAGCGTAGGAATGCTAGCGGTCACCTACGAGCAGTACTTC. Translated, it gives CASSVGMLAVTYEQYF.

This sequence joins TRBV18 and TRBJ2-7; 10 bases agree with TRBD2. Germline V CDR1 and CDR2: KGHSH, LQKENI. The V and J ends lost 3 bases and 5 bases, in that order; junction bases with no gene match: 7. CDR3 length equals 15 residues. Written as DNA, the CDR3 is TGTGCCAGCTCACCCGTCCTAGCGGGAGCAAACGAGCAGTACTTC. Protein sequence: CASSPVLAGANEQYF.

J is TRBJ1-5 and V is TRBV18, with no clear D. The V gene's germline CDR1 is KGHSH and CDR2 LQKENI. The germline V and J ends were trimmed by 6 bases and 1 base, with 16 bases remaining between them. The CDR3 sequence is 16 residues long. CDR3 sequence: CASSASGIASNQPQHF. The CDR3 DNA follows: TGTGCCAGCTCCGCCTCGGGGATCGCGAGCAATCAGCCCCAGCATTTT.